A selection of T cell receptor beta chains follows, all from one sample in a study of blood T cell repertoires in COVID-19. Data came from immunoSEQ multiplex PCR; TCRdb stores just in-frame clones and leaves some out. The table lists 70,000 to 95,000 clones, 80% to 90% of them singletons, with about 15% in the top ten. The sample comprised peripheral blood. The receptors originated from a man between 65 and 85 years old with active or convalescent COVID-19. Both conserved end residues are part of each CDR3. A D gene is named only where the DNA matches it firmly. A row's size may be missing; if present it is once, few, many or a size class.

J gene	D gene	V gene	clone size	CDR3 DNA	CDR3 protein
TRBJ2-1	TRBD1	TRBV3-1/TRBV3-2	-	TGTGCCAGCAGCCAAGTGACAGGGGGCTATGAGCAGTTCTTC	CASSQVTGGYEQFF
TRBJ1-1	-	TRBV3-1/TRBV3-2	-	TGTGCCAGCAGACTAGAGACGAGGACTGAAGCTTTCTTT	CASRLETRTEAFF
TRBJ1-5	TRBD1	TRBV28	-	TGTGCCAGCAGTTTACTACAGGGGGCTCCGACCCAGCATTTT	CASSLLQGAPTQHF
TRBJ1-2	TRBD1	TRBV12-3/TRBV12-4	-	TGTGCCAGCACCTGGACAGGGAACTATGGCTACACCTTC	CASTWTGNYGYTF
TRBJ1-2	TRBD1	TRBV5-4	-	TGTGCCAGCAGCTTGGCCTTGAGACAGGGGAGTGGCTACACCTTC	CASSLALRQGSGYTF
TRBJ1-4	-	TRBV2	-	TGTGCCAGCAGTGAAGCCCAGATTCAGGATGGTGAAAAACTGTTTTTT	CASSEAQIQDGEKLFF
TRBJ1-6	-	TRBV6-5	-	TGTGCCAGCAGAGTCCCCGGGACACCTAAATCACCCCTCCACTTT	CASRVPGTPKSPLHF
TRBJ1-2	-	TRBV5-8	-	TGTGCCAGCAGCTTGGCGCAGGGTTTCTACTATGGCTACACCTTC	CASSLAQGFYYGYTF
TRBJ1-2	TRBD1	TRBV24-1	once	TGTGCCACCAGTGACCCCACAACGACAGGGAACTATGGCTACACCTTC	CATSDPTTTGNYGYTF
TRBJ2-5	TRBD1	TRBV15	-	TGTGCCACCAGCAGAGACTCCGGGACAGGGGGCCGGGGGACCCAGTACTTC	CATSRDSGTGGRGTQYF